Sequencing of this T cell receptor (beta chain) was carried out in a study of T cell responses to AZD1222 COVID-19 vaccine. The study's findings and limits: Repertoires were obtained solely post-peak T cell response. The study found vaccine-associated CD4 TCRs spanning spike, dominant at 160-218 and 743-854.

A word on this clone: Antigen specificity is unknown.

The method was immunoSEQ multiplex PCR; TCRdb's version includes in-frame clones alone and lacks a portion of them. The sample contains 150,000 to 200,000 clones, under 95% of which appear only once. This CDR3 has 14 amino acids. Germline V gene data show CDR1 as LNHDA and CDR2 as SQIVND (reference sequence). Deletions cut 3 bases from V and 3 bases from J, with 12 bases between. Second doses at about 4 or about 12 weeks were pooled. The receptor was isolated from an adult who received the AZD1222 COVID-19 vaccine. The V call is TRBV19, the J call TRBJ2-7; tentatively, D is TRBD2 (6 bases). This material consisted of peripheral blood, taken 28 days after the second AZD1222 dose. The DNA of the CDR3 is TGTGCCAGTAGTATGGCGGGGACTGACTACGAGCAGTACTTC. Its protein is CASSMAGTDYEQYF.